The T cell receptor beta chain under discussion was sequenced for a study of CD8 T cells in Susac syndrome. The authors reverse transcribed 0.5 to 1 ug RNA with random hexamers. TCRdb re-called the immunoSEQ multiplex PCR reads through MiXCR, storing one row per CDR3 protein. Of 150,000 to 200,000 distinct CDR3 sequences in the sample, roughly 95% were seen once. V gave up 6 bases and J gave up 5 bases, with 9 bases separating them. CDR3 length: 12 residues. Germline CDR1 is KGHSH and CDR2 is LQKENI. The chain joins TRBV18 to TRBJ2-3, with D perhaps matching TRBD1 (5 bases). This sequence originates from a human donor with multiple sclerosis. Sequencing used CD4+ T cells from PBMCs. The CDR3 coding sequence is TGTGCCAGCTCGACAGTGGGAGATACGCAGTATTTT. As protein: CASSTVGDTQYF.